The 27 T cell receptor beta chains in this list originate from one sample, sequenced in a study of T cell repertoires in cytomegalovirus infection. The antigens of these receptors remain unknown. Via MiXCR, TCRdb re-called the reads, giving one row per CDR3 protein. The sample has approximately 910,000 distinct CDR3 sequences; 25% to 40% are singletons. Sequencing was performed on cultured CD8+ T cells from PBMCs, taken from culture after CMV antigen stimulation. These receptors were collected from a human donor in good health (CMV status not recorded). Some clones in this sample may be carry-over from other donors' samples.

This clonotype has more than one count but fewer than ten. The CDR3 protein is CAISDRTGGNTEAFF. CDR3 DNA: TGTGCCATCAGTGACCGGACAGGGGGCAACACTGAAGCTTTCTTT. The chain uses TRBV10-3 and TRBJ1-1; 11 bases are shared with TRBD1. The CDR3 totals 15 residues. V was clipped by 3 bases and J by 2 bases; unmatched bases: 2. Germline V CDR1 and CDR2: ENHRY, SYGVKD.

The V call is TRBV29-1, the J call TRBJ2-2; D uncertain. Germline V gene data show CDR1 as SQVTM and CDR2 as ANQGSEA. The CDR3 spans 11 residues. The germline V and J ends were trimmed by 4 bases and 5 bases, with 5 bases remaining between them. The CDR3 spells CSVGSTGELFF. The CDR3 nucleotides read TGCAGCGTTGGGTCTACCGGGGAGCTGTTTTTT.

The sample holds many counts of this clonotype. The rearrangement joins TRBV5-4 to TRBJ1-5; perhaps TRBD1 as D (6 bases). V shed 0 bases and J shed 5 bases, with 18 bases lying between them. CDR1 and CDR2 (germline): SGHNT, YYREEE (reference sequence). The CDR3 runs to 17 residues. The CDR3 DNA follows: TGTGCCAGCAGCTTGGTGGGACAAACCCGAAGGGATCAGCCCCAGCATTTT. Residues: CASSLVGQTRRDQPQHF.

This clonotype was observed a few times. The chain has TRBV19 and TRBJ1-2, with 7 bases that match TRBD1. Germline CDR1 is LNHDA and CDR2 is SQIVND (reference sequence). This CDR3 is 16 amino acids long. V gave up 1 base and J gave up 4 bases; unmatched junction bases: 9. The CDR3, as DNA: TGTGCCAGTAGTATAGCTGCGGGACAGTCTACCTATGGCTACACCTTC. Translated: CASSIAAGQSTYGYTF.

This clonotype has more than one count but fewer than ten. V gene TRBV12-3 or TRBV12-4 combines with J gene TRBJ2-4; D call uncertain. The V and J ends lost 4 bases and 5 bases respectively, with 6 bases between them. This CDR3 is built from 12 residues. The DNA for the CDR3 is TGTGCCAGCAGTTCGTCCGAAAACATTCAGTACTTC. Amino acid sequence: CASSSSENIQYF.

J is TRBJ2-5 and V is TRBV7-9, with TRBD2 as a possible D gene (6 bases). Germline CDR1 and CDR2: SEHNR and FQNEAQ (reference sequence). The CDR3 has 14 amino acids. The germline V and J ends were trimmed by 5 bases and 3 bases, with 13 bases remaining between them. As DNA, the CDR3 is TGTGCCAGCAGCCACCGGGTAGCGGAAGAGACCCAGTACTTC. Translating it yields CASSHRVAEETQYF.

In DNA, the CDR3 is TGTGCCAGCATGGCTACGTTAGGGGGCCTCCAAGAGACCCAGTACTTC. As protein: CASMATLGGLQETQYF. The chain uses TRBV6-1 and TRBJ2-5, with 7 positions matching TRBD1. Germline V lookup: CDR1 MNHNS, CDR2 SASEGT. V lost 7 bases to trimming and J lost 1 base; unmatched junction nucleotides: 12. The CDR3 consists of 16 residues.

V is TRBV20-1 and J is TRBJ2-1; no clear D. V was trimmed by 0 bases and J by 5 bases, leaving 17 bases between them. This CDR3 is 16 amino acids long. The V gene's germline CDR1 is DFQATT and CDR2 SNEGSKA (reference sequence). In nucleotides, the CDR3 is TGCAGTGCTAGAGATCGGGTCGACATTGGCAACAATGAGCAGTTCTTC. Encoded protein: CSARDRVDIGNNEQFF.

The chain recombines TRBV9 with TRBJ2-1; D is possibly TRBD1 (5 bases). The CDR3 consists of 12 residues. V lost 0 bases and J 12 bases, leaving 10 bases between the germline ends. Germline loops: CDR1 SGDLS, CDR2 YYNGEE. The CDR3, as DNA: TGTGCCAGCAGCGTAGGGGGCGTCGGGCAGTTCTTC. Protein: CASSVGGVGQFF.

The chain recombines TRBV19 with TRBJ1-2; D perhaps matches TRBD1 (5 bases). There are 15 residues in the CDR3. Germline CDR1 LNHDA, CDR2 SQIVND (reference sequence). The V end lost 3 bases, the J end lost 4 bases, and 15 bases lay between the germline ends. The CDR3 DNA reads TGTGCCAGTAGTATGGGGAGGGGAGGCGGCTATGGCTACACCTTC. Protein product: CASSMGRGGGYGYTF.

V and J are TRBV6-2 or TRBV6-3 and TRBJ1-6; TRBD1 agrees at 8 bases. Germline CDR1 and CDR2: MNHEY and SVGEGT. The J segment lost 16 bases and the V segment lost 6 bases, leaving 11 bases of the junction unmatched. CDR3 size: 13 residues. CDR3 nucleotides: TGTGCCAGCAGCGGACAGGGAATCACGACTCTCCACTTT. Translation gives CASSGQGITTLHF.

This clonotype was recorded many times. DNA of the CDR3: TGTGCCAGCAGCCTCAGGGGGCATGAGCAGTTCTTC. Its protein is CASSLRGHEQFF. The chain has TRBV7-2 and TRBJ2-1; 8 nucleotides match TRBD1. Trimming cost V 5 bases and J 8 bases; bases outside gene matches: 2. The germline V gene has CDR1 SGHTA and CDR2 FQGNSA. The CDR3 extends over 12 amino acids.

This clonotype was recorded once. CDR3 loop: CASSLGAQGLYGYTF. In DNA, the CDR3 is TGTGCCAGCAGCTTAGGGGCGCAGGGGCTCTATGGCTACACCTTC. This sequence joins TRBV7-9 and TRBJ1-2; D may be TRBD1 (6 bases). The germline V and J ends were trimmed by 1 base and 4 bases, with 13 bases remaining between them. The CDR3 runs 15 residues. Germline CDR1 SEHNR, CDR2 FQNEAQ (reference sequence).

This clonotype appeared a few times. V usage is TRBV13 and J usage is TRBJ2-2, with 16 bases that match TRBD2. J gave up 4 bases and V 3 bases, and 5 bases lay outside the gene matches. The germline V gene encodes CDR1 PRHDT and CDR2 FYEKMQ (reference sequence). CDR3 length: 18 amino acids. The CDR3 loop is CASSFGTSGGDFTGELFF. CDR3 in DNA: TGTGCCAGCAGCTTCGGGACTAGCGGGGGGGACTTCACCGGGGAGCTGTTTTTT.

The V call is TRBV4-3, the J call TRBJ2-3; D not certain. V was trimmed by 1 base and J by 2 bases, leaving 10 bases between them. Germline CDR1 reads LGHNA; CDR2 reads YSLEER. The CDR3 is 15 residues long. The DNA for the CDR3 is TGCGCCAGCAGCCAAGTTTACAGCTTCACAGATACGCAGTATTTT. This encodes CASSQVYSFTDTQYF.

This clonotype was seen at least ten times. This sequence joins TRBV7-6 and TRBJ2-7, with D unclear. Trimming removed 3 bases from V and 1 base from J, with 13 bases in between. Germline V gives CDR1 SGHVS, CDR2 FNYEAQ. This CDR3 region has 15 residues. Here the CDR3 DNA reads TGTGCCAGCAGCTTTCGTGGACGGGCATCCTACGAGCAGTACTTC. Translation: CASSFRGRASYEQYF. Based on the CDR3 plus reference TRBV7-6 and TRBJ2-7, the full variable domain is GAGVSQSPRYKVTKRGQDVALRCDPISGHVSLYWYRQALGQGPEFLTYFNYEAQQDKSGLPNDRFSAERPEGSISTLTIQRTEQRDSAMYRCASSFRGRASYEQYFGPGTRLTVT.

This clonotype has a handful of counts. The chain joins TRBV7-9 to TRBJ1-6; 8 nucleotides agree with TRBD1. This CDR3 region has 15 residues. The V gene's germline CDR1 is SEHNR and CDR2 FQNEAQ (reference sequence). Germline trimming cut 5 bases from V and 9 bases from J; bases unmatched to any gene: 9. CDR3 DNA sequence: TGTGCCAGCAGCCAACCTGGACAGGGCGGTTCACCCCTCCACTTT. Its translation: CASSQPGQGGSPLHF.

The table lists this clonotype with a few counts. The chain combines TRBV7-9 with TRBJ2-5; unclear D gene. CDR1 and CDR2 (germline): SEHNR, FQNEAQ (reference sequence). The length of the CDR3 is 10 residues. V lost 10 bases and J lost 4, with 7 bases in between. In nucleotides, the CDR3 is TGTGCCATTGGGCTAGAGACCCAGTACTTC. Protein product: CAIGLETQYF.

This clonotype occurred a few times. The chain combines TRBV7-2 with TRBJ1-2; 7 nucleotides align to TRBD1. This CDR3 spans 13 amino acids. Germline V gene data show CDR1 as SGHTA and CDR2 as FQGNSA. V lost 4 bases, J lost 8 bases, and 7 bases stayed unmatched. The CDR3 bases are TGTGCCAGCAGCTCCCCCGACAGGGTCGGCTACACCTTC. It encodes CASSSPDRVGYTF.

The gene calls are TRBV6-2 or TRBV6-3 and TRBJ2-7, with TRBD1 matching over 7 bases. The germline gives CDR1 MNHEY, CDR2 SVGEGT. The ends lost 7 bases at V and 2 bases at J; junction bases unmatched: 8. CDR3 length equals 14 residues. DNA of the CDR3: TGTGCCAGCACACCCCTGGACAGGCCCTACGAGCAGTACGTC. Translated: CASTPLDRPYEQYV.

This clonotype was observed a few times. This rearrangement joins TRBV6-6 to TRBJ2-2; 7 nucleotides align to TRBD1. V shed 7 bases, J shed 1 base, and the junction held 12 bases outside the gene matches. Germline CDR1 MNHNY, CDR2 SVGAGI (reference sequence). CDR3 length: 17 residues. The CDR3 DNA follows: TGTGCCAGCACCCACCCCTCCGGGACAGTGAACACCGGGGAGCTGTTTTTT. Translated: CASTHPSGTVNTGELFF.

This clonotype turned up a few times. The rearrangement links TRBV6-2 or TRBV6-3 to TRBJ2-5; unclear D gene. Germline CDR1 is MNHEY and CDR2 is SVGEGT. The CDR3 extends over 13 amino acids. V shed 1 base and J shed 5 bases, with 8 bases lying between them. This chain's CDR3 is CASSYFRRETQYF. The CDR3 nucleotides are TGTGCCAGCAGTTACTTTCGCCGCGAGACCCAGTACTTC.

The genes are TRBV6-4 and TRBJ2-7, with TRBD1 matching over 10 bases. Germline CDR1 and CDR2: MRHNA and SNTAGT. This CDR3 contains 20 residues. V lost 5 bases and J lost 3; bases outside the gene matches: 22. The CDR3 here is CASSPVNRDRGSILFYEQYV. As DNA, the CDR3 is TGTGCCAGCAGTCCCGTAAACCGGGACAGGGGTTCCATACTATTCTACGAGCAGTACGTC.

For this clonotype: The junction shows a germline mismatch at one end, possibly a read error. CDR3 coding DNA: TGCGCCAGCAGCTTCCCTAGCGGGGGAGACCAGGAGACCCAGTACTTC. This gives the protein CASSFPSGGDQETQYF. The chain recombines TRBV5-1 with TRBJ2-5; 10 bases align to TRBD2. CDR3 size: 16 residues. Germline V lookup: CDR1 SGHRS, CDR2 YFSETQ. The full variable domain, with the rest looked up from reference TRBV5-1 and TRBJ2-5, is KAGVTQTPRYLIKTRGQQVTLSCSPISGHRSVSWYQQTPGQGLQFLFEYFSETQRNKGNFPGRFSGRQFSNSRSEMNVSTLELGDSALYLCASSFPSGGDQETQYFGPGTRLLVL.

This clonotype was found a few times. The chain is built from TRBV10-3 and TRBJ2-1; D gene unclear. Trimming took 3 bases from V and 6 from J, leaving 21 bases between them. Germline V gene lookup returns CDR1 ENHRY and CDR2 SYGVKD. This CDR3 has 17 amino acids. CDR3 sequence (DNA): TGTGCCATCAGTGACCCCTACAACACCTTAAAGATCAATGAGCAGTTCTTC. Protein: CAISDPYNTLKINEQFF.

The J gene is TRBJ1-1, the V gene TRBV7-9; D is perhaps TRBD1 (6 bases). In germline, CDR1 is SEHNR, CDR2 FQNEAQ (reference sequence). This CDR3 is built from 15 residues. Deletions cut 5 bases from V and 4 bases from J, with 17 bases between. The CDR3: CASSHLRGEFTEAFF. CDR3 in DNA: TGTGCCAGCAGCCACCTCAGGGGAGAATTCACTGAAGCTTTCTTT.

The chain has TRBV6-6 and TRBJ2-1; 9 bases match TRBD2. The J segment lost 7 bases and the V segment lost 2 bases, leaving 12 bases of the junction unmatched. CDR3 size: 17 residues. Germline V lookup: CDR1 MNHNY, CDR2 SVGAGI (reference sequence). CDR3 residues: CASSYPGGSGGPNEQFF. The CDR3 region has the DNA TGTGCCAGCAGTTACCCGGGGGGTAGCGGGGGACCAAATGAGCAGTTCTTC.